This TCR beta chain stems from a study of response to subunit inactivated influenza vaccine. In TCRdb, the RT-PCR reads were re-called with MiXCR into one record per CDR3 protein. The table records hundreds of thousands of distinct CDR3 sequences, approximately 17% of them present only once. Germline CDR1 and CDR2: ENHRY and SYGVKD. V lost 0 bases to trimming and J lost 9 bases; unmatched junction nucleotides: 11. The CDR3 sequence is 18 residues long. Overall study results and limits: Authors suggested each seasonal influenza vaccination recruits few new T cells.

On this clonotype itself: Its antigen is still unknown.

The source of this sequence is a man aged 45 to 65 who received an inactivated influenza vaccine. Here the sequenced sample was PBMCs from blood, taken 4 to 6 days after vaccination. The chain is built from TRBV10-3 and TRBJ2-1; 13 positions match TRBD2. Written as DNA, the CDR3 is TGTGCCATCAGTGAGTCCCCGGGACTAGCGGGGCCCTACGGTGAGCAGTTCTTC. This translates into CAISESPGLAGPYGEQFF.